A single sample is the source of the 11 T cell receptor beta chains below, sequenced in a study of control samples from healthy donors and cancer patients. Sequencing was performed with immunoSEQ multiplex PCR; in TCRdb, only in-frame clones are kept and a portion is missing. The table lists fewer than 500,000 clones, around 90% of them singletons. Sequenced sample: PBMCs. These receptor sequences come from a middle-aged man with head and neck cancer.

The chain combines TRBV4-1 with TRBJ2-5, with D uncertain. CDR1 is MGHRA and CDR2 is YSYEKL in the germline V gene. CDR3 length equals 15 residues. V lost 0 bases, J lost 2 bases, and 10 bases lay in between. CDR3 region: CASSQDSGAQETQYF. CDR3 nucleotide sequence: TGCGCCAGCAGCCAAGATTCAGGAGCTCAAGAGACCCAGTACTTC.

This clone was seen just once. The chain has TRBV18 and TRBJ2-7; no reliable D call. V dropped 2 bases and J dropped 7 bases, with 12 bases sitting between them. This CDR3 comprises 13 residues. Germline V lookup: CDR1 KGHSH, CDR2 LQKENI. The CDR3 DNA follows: TGTGCCAGCTCACCAAGTGAAAAGAGGGAGCAGTACTTC. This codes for CASSPSEKREQYF.

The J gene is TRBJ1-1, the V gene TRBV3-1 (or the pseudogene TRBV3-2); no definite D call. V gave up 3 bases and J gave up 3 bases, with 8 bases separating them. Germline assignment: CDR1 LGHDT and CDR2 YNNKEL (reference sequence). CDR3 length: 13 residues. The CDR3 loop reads CASSHSGDTEAFF. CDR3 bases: TGTGCCAGCAGCCATAGTGGGGACACTGAAGCTTTCTTT.

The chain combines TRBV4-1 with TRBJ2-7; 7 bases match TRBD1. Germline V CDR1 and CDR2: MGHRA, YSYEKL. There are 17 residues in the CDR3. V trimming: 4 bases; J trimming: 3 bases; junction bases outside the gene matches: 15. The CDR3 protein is CASSPQVQGQVDYEQYF. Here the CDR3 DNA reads TGCGCCAGCAGCCCCCAGGTACAGGGGCAGGTAGACTACGAGCAGTACTTC.

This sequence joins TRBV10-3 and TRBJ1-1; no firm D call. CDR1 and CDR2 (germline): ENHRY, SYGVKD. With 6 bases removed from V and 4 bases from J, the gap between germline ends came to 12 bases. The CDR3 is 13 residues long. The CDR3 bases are TGTGCCATCAGCCCGGTCGGGAGCACTGAAGCTTTCTTT. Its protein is CAISPVGSTEAFF.

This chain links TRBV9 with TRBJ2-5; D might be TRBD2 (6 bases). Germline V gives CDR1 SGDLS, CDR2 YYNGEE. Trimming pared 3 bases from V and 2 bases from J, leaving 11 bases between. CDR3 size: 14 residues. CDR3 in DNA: TGTGCCAGCAGCGCCGGAAGCGGGCAAGAGACCCAGTACTTC. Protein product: CASSAGSGQETQYF.

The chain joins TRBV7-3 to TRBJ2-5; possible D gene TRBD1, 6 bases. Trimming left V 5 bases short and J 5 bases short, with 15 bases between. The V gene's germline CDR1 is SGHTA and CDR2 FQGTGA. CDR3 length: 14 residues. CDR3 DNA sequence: TGTGCCAGCAGCCTGGGGGCTACCACGGAGACCCAGTACTTC. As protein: CASSLGATTETQYF.

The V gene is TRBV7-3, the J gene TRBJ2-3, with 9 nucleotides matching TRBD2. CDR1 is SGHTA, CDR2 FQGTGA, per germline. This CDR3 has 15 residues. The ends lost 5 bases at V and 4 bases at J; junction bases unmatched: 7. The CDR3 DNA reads TGTGCCAGCAGCCTCAGGCGGGGGGGTGCAGATACGCAGTATTTT. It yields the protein CASSLRRGGADTQYF.

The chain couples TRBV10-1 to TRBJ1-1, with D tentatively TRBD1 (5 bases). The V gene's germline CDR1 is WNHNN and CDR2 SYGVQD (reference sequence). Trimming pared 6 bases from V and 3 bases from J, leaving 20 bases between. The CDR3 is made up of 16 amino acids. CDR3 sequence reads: CASSAGGNGLDTEAFF. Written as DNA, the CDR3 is TGCGCCAGCAGCGCCGGGGGGAACGGGCTGGACACTGAAGCTTTCTTT.

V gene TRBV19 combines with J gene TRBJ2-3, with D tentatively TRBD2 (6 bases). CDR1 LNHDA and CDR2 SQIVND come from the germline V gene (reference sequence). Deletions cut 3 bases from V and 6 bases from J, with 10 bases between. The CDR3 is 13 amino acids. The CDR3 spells CASSMPGRDTQYF. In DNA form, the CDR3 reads TGTGCCAGTAGTATGCCAGGGAGGGATACGCAGTATTTT.

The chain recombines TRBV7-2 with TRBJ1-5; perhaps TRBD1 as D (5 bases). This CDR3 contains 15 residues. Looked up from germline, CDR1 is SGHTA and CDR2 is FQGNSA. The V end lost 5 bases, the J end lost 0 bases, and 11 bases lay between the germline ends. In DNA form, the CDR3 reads TGTGCCAGCAGCATGGGGGGTTATAGCAATCAGCCCCAGCATTTT. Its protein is CASSMGGYSNQPQHF.